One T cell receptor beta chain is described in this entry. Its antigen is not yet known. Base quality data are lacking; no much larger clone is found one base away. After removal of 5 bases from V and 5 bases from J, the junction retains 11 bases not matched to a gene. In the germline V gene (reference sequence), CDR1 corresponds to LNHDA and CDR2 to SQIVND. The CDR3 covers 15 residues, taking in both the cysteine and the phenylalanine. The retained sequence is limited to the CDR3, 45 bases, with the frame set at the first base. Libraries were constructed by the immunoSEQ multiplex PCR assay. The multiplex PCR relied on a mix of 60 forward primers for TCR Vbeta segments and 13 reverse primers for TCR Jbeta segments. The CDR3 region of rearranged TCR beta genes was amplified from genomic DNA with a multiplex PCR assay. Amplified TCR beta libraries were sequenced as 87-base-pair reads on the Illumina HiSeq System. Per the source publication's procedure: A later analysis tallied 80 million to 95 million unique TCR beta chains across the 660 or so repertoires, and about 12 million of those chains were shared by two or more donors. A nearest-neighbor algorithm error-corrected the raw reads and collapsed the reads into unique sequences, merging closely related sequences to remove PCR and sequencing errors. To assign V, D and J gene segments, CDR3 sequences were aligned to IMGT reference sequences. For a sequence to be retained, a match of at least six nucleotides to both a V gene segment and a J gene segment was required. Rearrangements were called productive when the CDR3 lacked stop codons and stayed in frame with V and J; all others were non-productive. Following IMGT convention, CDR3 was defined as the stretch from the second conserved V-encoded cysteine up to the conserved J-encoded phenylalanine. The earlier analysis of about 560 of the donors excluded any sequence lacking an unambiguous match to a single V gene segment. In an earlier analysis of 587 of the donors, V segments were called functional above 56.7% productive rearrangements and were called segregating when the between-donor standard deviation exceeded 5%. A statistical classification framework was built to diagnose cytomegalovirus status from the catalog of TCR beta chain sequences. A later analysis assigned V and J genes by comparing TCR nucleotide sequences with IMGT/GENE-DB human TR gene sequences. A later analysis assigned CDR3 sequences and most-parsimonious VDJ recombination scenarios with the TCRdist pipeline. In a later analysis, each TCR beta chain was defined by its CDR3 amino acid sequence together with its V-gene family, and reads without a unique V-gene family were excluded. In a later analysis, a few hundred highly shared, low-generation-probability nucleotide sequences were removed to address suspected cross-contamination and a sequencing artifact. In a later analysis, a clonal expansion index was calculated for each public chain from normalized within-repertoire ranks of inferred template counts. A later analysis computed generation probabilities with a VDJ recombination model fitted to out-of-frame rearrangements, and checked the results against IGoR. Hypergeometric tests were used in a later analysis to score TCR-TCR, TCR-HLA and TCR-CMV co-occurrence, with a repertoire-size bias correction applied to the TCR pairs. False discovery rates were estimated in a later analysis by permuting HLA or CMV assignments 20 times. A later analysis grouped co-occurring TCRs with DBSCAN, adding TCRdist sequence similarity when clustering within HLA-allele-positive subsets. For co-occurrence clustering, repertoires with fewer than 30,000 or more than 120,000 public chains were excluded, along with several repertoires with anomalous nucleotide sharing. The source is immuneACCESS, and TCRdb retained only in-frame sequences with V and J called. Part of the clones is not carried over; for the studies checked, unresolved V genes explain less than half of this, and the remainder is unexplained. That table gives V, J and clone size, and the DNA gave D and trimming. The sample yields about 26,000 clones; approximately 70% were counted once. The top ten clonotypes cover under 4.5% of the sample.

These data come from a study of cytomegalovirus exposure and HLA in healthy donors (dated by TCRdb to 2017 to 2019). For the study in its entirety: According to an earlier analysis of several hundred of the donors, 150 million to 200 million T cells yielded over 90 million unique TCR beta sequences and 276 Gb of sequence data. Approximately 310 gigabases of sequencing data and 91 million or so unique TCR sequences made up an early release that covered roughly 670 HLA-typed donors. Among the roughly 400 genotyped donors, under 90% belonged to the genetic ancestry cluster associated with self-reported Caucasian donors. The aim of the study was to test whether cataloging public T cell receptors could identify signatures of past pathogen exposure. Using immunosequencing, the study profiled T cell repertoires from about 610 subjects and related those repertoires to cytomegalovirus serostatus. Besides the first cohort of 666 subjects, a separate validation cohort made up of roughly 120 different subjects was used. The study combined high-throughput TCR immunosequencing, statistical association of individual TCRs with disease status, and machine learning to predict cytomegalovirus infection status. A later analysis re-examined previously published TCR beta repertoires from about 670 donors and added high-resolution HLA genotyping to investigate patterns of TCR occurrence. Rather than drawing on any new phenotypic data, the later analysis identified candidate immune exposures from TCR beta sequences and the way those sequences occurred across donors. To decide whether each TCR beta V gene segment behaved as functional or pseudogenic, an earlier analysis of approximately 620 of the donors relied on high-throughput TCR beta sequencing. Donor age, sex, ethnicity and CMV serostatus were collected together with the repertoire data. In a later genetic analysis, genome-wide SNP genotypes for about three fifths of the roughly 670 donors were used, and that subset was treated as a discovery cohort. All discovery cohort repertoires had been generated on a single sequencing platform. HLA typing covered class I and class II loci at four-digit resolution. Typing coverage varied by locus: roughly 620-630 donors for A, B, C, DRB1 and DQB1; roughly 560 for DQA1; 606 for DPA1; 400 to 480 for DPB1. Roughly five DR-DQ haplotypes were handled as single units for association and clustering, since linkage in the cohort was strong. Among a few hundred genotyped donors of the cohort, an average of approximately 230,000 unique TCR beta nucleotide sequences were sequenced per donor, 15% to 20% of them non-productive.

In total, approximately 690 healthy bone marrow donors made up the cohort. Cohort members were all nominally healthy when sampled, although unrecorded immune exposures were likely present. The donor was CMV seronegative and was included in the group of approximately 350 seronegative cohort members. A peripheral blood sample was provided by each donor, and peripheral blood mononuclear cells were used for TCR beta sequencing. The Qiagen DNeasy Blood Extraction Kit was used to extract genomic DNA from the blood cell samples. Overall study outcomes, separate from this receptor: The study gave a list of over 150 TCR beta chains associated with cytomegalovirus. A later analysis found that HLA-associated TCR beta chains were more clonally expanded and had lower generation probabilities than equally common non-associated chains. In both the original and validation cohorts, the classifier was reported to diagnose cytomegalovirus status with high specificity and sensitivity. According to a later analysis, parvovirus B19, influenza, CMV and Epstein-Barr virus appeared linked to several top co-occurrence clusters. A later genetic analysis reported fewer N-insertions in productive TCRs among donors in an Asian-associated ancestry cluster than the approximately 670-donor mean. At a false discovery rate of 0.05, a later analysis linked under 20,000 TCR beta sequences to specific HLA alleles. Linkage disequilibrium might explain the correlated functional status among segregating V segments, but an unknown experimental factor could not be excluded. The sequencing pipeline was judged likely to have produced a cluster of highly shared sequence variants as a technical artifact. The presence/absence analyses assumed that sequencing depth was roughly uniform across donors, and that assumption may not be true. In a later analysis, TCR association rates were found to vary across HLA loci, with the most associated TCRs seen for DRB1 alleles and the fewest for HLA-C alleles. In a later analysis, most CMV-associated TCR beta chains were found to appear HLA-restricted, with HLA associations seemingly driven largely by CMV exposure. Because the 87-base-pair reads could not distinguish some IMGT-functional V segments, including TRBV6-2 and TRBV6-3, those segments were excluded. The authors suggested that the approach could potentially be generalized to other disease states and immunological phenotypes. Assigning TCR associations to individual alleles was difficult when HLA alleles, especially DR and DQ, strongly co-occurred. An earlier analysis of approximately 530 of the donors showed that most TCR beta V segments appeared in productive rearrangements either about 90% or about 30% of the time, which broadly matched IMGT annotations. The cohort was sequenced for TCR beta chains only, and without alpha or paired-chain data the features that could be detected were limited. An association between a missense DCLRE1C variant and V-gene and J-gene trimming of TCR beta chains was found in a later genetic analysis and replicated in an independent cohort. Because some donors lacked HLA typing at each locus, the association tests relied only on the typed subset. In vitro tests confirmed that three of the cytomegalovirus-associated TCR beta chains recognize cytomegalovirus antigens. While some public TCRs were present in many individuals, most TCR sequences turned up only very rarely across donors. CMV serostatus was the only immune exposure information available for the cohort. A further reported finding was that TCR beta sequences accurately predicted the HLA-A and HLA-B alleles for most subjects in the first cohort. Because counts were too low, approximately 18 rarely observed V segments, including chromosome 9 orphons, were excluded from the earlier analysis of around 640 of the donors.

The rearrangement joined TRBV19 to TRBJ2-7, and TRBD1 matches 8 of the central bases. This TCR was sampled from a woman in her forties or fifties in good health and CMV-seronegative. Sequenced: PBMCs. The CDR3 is CASSFSRTGKDEQYF. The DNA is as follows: TGTGCCAGTAGTTTCTCCCGGACAGGGAAGGACGAGCAGTACTTC.